This T cell receptor beta chain was identified during a study of cytomegalovirus exposure and HLA in healthy donors. Broader study findings: According to a later analysis, TCR clusters from the first cohort tended to co-occur in the roughly 110 validation repertoires. Investigators reported 150 to 200 TCR beta chains as tied to cytomegalovirus.

V was pared by 5 bases and J by 4 bases, with 12 bases between. The CDR3 is 14 residues long. Germline CDR1 reads SGHTA; CDR2 reads FQGTGA. This clone appeared a single time. What it binds is not known. Method: immunoSEQ multiplex PCR; TCRdb's copy keeps in-frame clones and lacks some. The sample contains 90,000 to 150,000 clones, 85% of which appear only once. This TCR was recovered from a woman younger than 45 in good health and CMV-seronegative. V usage is TRBV7-3 and J usage is TRBJ2-1; D possibly corresponds to TRBD2 (6 bases). Input material: PBMCs. CDR3 sequence reads: CASSQTGTYNEQFF. DNA for the CDR3: TGTGCCAGCAGCCAGACCGGGACTTACAATGAGCAGTTCTTC.